The sequence of this T cell receptor (beta chain) was determined in a study of shared clonotypes between healthy human individuals. Germline V gene data show CDR1 as SEHNR and CDR2 as FQNEAQ (reference sequence). J was trimmed by 0 bases and V by 5 bases; bases with no gene match: 13. The CDR3 is 19 residues long. Libraries were prepared by immunoSEQ multiplex PCR; TCRdb keeps only in-frame clonotypes and omits some of them. Counted here are about 480,000 clones, 79% occurring once; the ten biggest clones make up 10% to 15%. This sequence originates from a woman aged 40-49 years in good health. Some clones in this sample may be carry-over from other donors' samples. The sequenced sample was PBMCs. The gene calls are TRBV7-9 and TRBJ2-1; 10 bases agree with TRBD2. The CDR3 sequence: CASSLSIAGGFLSYNEQFF. The CDR3 nucleotides are TGTGCCAGCAGCCTGTCAATAGCGGGAGGCTTTCTCTCCTACAATGAGCAGTTCTTC. Based on the CDR3 plus reference TRBV7-9 and TRBJ2-1, the full variable domain is DTGVSQNPRHKITKRGQNVTFRCDPISEHNRLYWYRQTLGQGPEFLTYFQNEAQLEKSRLLSDRFSAERPKGSFSTLEIQRTEQGDSAMYLCASSLSIAGGFLSYNEQFFGPGTRLTVL.